These 30 T cell receptor beta chains share one sample of origin, sequenced in a study of post-analysis software for immune sequencing data. Points from the study as a whole: Included in a set of roughly five TRBV segments more frequent in patients than controls were TRBV5-6, TRBV5-1 and TRBV20-1.

These receptors' antigens are unknown. Researchers reported that TCR beta cDNA libraries carried unique molecular identifiers. One entry per CDR3 protein results from TCRdb running MiXCR on the PCR reads. The data show about 540,000 distinct CDR3 sequences, approximately 31% seen once. Sequencing input: blood. The receptors shown here come from a girl under 18 with multiple sclerosis.

The gene calls are TRBV4-1 and TRBJ1-1; D is undetermined. Trimming pared 0 bases from V and 1 base from J, leaving 9 bases between. This CDR3 comprises 15 residues. Germline assignment: CDR1 MGHRA and CDR2 YSYEKL. The chain's CDR3 is CASSQDRKANTEAFF. The CDR3 DNA follows: TGCGCCAGCAGCCAAGATAGAAAAGCGAACACTGAAGCTTTCTTT.

The chain recombines TRBV3-1 with TRBJ2-1; the D gene is possibly TRBD2 (6 bases). Deletions cut 0 bases from V and 5 bases from J, with 11 bases between. The CDR3 runs 15 residues. CDR1 is LGHDT and CDR2 is YNNKEL in the germline V gene (reference sequence). CDR3 nucleotide sequence: TGTGCCAGCAGCCAAGAACCCCTAGCGAACAATGAGCAGTTCTTC. Its translation is CASSQEPLANNEQFF.

The V call is TRBV6-1, the J call TRBJ2-1; 9 nucleotides align to TRBD1. Trimming took 7 bases from V and 2 from J; bases not matched to a gene: 0. The CDR3 is made up of 13 amino acids. Germline CDR1 MNHNS, CDR2 SASEGT. The CDR3 protein is CASNRGPYNEQFF. CDR3 coding DNA: TGTGCCAGCAACAGGGGGCCCTACAATGAGCAGTTCTTC.

The J gene is TRBJ1-2, the V gene TRBV4-1, with D possibly matching TRBD1 (6 bases). This CDR3 has 14 residues. CDR1 and CDR2 from the germline V gene are MGHRA and YSYEKL. V gave up 3 bases and J gave up 4 bases, with 12 bases separating them. Here the CDR3 reads CASSQGTSAYGYTF. DNA of the CDR3: TGCGCCAGCAGCCAGGGGACATCGGCCTATGGCTACACCTTC.

Concerning this clonotype itself: One junction end disagrees with the germline gene, perhaps due to a read error. The chain has TRBV10-1 and TRBJ2-7; 10 bases line up with TRBD1. Germline values: CDR1 WNHNN, CDR2 SYGVQD (reference sequence). The CDR3 is 16 residues long. The CDR3 sequence is CANSEGGDRGTYEQYF. CDR3 bases: TGCGCCAACAGTGAGGGGGGGGACAGGGGCACCTACGAGCAGTACTTC.

The CDR3 DNA reads as TGCGCCAGCAGCTCTTCCCACACTGAAGCTTTCTTT. It translates to CASSSSHTEAFF. This chain uses TRBV5-1 with TRBJ1-1, with D unclear. CDR3 size: 12 residues. Per germline, CDR1 SGHRS and CDR2 YFSETQ. The V and J ends lost 3 bases and 3 bases respectively, with 6 bases between them. Based on the CDR3 plus reference TRBV5-1 and TRBJ1-1, the full variable domain is KAGVTQTPRYLIKTRGQQVTLSCSPISGHRSVSWYQQTPGQGLQFLFEYFSETQRNKGNFPGRFSGRQFSNSRSEMNVSTLELGDSALYLCASSSSHTEAFFGQGTRLTVV.

Regarding this clonotype: A much larger clone differs by one base, so this may be a read error. This chain joins TRBV7-9 and TRBJ2-5, with TRBD2 identical over 10 bases. V gave up 6 bases and J gave up 2 bases; unmatched junction bases: 3. The CDR3 runs to 14 residues. Germline V gene sequence: CDR1 SEHNR, CDR2 FQNEAQ (reference sequence). In DNA, the CDR3 is TGTGCCAGCAGTATACTAGCGGGGCAAGAGACCCAGTACTTC. It is translated as CASSILAGQETQYF. Full variable domain (outside the CDR3, taken from reference TRBV7-9 and TRBJ2-5): DTGVSQNPRHKITKRGQNVTFRCDPISEHNRLYWYRQTLGQGPEFLTYFQNEAQLEKSRLLSDRFSAERPKGSFSTLEIQRTEQGDSAMYLCASSILAGQETQYFGPGTRLLVL.

This clonotype was counted between two and nine times. The V and J genes are TRBV15 and TRBJ2-1, with 10 bases identical to TRBD1. J lost 5 bases, V lost 5 bases, and 6 bases had no gene match. Germline V lookup: CDR1 LNHNV, CDR2 YYDKDF (reference sequence). CDR3 size: 15 residues. DNA of the CDR3: TGTGCCACCAGCGGGGGGACAGGGGAACACAATGAGCAGTTCTTC. It is translated as CATSGGTGEHNEQFF. The whole variable domain, remainder taken from reference TRBV15 and TRBJ2-1, is DAMVIQNPRYQVTQFGKPVTLSCSQTLNHNVMYWYQQKSSQAPKLLFHYYDKDFNNEADTPDNFQSRRPNTSFCFLDIRSPGLGDTAMYLCATSGGTGEHNEQFFGPGTRLTVL.

This clonotype was seen more than once but under ten times. V gene TRBV18 combines with J gene TRBJ1-5; TRBD1 agrees at 7 bases. Germline values: CDR1 KGHSH, CDR2 LQKENI. The CDR3 runs to 15 residues. Unmatched junction bases numbered 8, after V lost 3 bases and J lost 6 bases. Written as DNA, the CDR3 is TGTGCCAGCTCACCTGACGACAGGGTCCGTCAGCCCCAGCATTTT. Its translation is CASSPDDRVRQPQHF.

This clonotype was seen only a few times. The rearrangement links TRBV10-2 to TRBJ1-2, with D uncertain. The V and J ends lost 0 bases and 2 bases respectively, with 7 bases between them. CDR1 WSHSY and CDR2 SAAADI come from the germline V gene. The CDR3 runs 14 residues. The CDR3 protein is CASSESAANYGYTF. In DNA, the CDR3 is TGCGCCAGCAGTGAGTCCGCGGCAAACTATGGCTACACCTTC.

The genes are TRBV20-1 and TRBJ1-2; a weak D match, TRBD1 (6 bases). Germline values: CDR1 DFQATT, CDR2 SNEGSKA (reference sequence). The V and J ends lost 5 bases and 6 bases respectively, with 16 bases between them. The CDR3 spans 13 residues. The DNA for the CDR3 is TGCAGTGCTGGAACAGGGTCCGGGCATGGCTACACCTTC. Protein: CSAGTGSGHGYTF.

As DNA, the CDR3 is TGCAGCGTTGACCGGGGGCAAGAGACCCAGTACTTC. Its translation is CSVDRGQETQYF. The chain links TRBV29-1 to TRBJ2-5; the D gene is possibly TRBD2 (6 bases). Germline V lookup: CDR1 SQVTM, CDR2 ANQGSEA. The germline V and J ends were trimmed by 3 bases and 2 bases, with 7 bases remaining between them. The CDR3 is made up of 12 amino acids.

The V and J genes are TRBV7-8 and TRBJ2-5, with D perhaps TRBD1 or TRBD2 (6 bases each). V shed 4 bases and J shed 2 bases, with 17 bases lying between them. This CDR3 comprises 16 residues. Germline V lookup: CDR1 SGHVS, CDR2 FQNEAQ. The CDR3 DNA reads as TGTGCCAGCAGCTCAAAGGGGGTAGCGGTACAAGAGACCCAGTACTTC. Residues: CASSSKGVAVQETQYF.

The V gene is TRBV10-3, the J gene TRBJ2-1, with TRBD2 matching 8 bases. The V gene end was trimmed by 0 bases and the J gene end by 5 bases; junction bases not matched to a gene: 6. Germline CDR1 is ENHRY and CDR2 is SYGVKD. The CDR3 is 16 residues long. The CDR3 coding sequence is TGTGCCATCAGTGAGTCGGGCGGGGGGTACAACAATGAGCAGTTCTTC. Translated, it gives CAISESGGGYNNEQFF.

This clonotype was seen only a few times. This chain links TRBV7-6 with TRBJ2-1; D gene uncertain. From germline, CDR1 is SGHVS and CDR2 FNYEAQ. V dropped 2 bases and J dropped 3 bases, with 5 bases sitting between them. This CDR3 has 13 amino acids. The CDR3: CASSLSDYNEQFF. CDR3 DNA: TGTGCCAGCAGCTTATCAGACTACAATGAGCAGTTCTTC. The whole variable domain, filled in from reference TRBV7-6 and TRBJ2-1, reads GAGVSQSPRYKVTKRGQDVALRCDPISGHVSLYWYRQALGQGPEFLTYFNYEAQQDKSGLPNDRFSAERPEGSISTLTIQRTEQRDSAMYRCASSLSDYNEQFFGPGTRLTVL.

This clonotype was observed a few times. The gene calls are TRBV12-3 or TRBV12-4 and TRBJ2-5; TRBD1 might be the D (6 bases). Trimming cost V 5 bases and J 6 bases, with 16 bases left between them. The CDR3 length is 14 residues. The CDR3: CASSLRGNLKTQYF. The CDR3 region has the DNA TGTGCCAGCAGTCTAAGGGGGAATTTGAAGACCCAGTACTTC.

This clonotype appeared a few times. This chain joins TRBV7-9 and TRBJ2-5; 7 positions agree with TRBD2. J gave up 1 base and V 3 bases, and 5 bases lay outside the gene matches. CDR3 length: 15 residues. The V gene's germline CDR1 is SEHNR and CDR2 FQNEAQ (reference sequence). Here the CDR3 DNA reads TGTGCCAGCAGCTTCTTCGGGGGGATCCAAGAGACCCAGTACTTC. This sequence encodes CASSFFGGIQETQYF.

This chain links TRBV20-1 with TRBJ2-7, with TRBD2 matching 7 bases. With the DNA end fitting TRBJ2-5 better, the J assignment may be wrong. The CDR3 loop spans 14 amino acids. In germline, CDR1 is DFQATT, CDR2 SNEGSKA (reference sequence). DNA of the CDR3: TGCAGTTGTCTAGCGGACTCTGTAATGGAGACCCAGTACTTC. Protein product: CSCLADSVMETQYF.

J is TRBJ2-2 and V is TRBV15, with D tentatively TRBD2 (6 bases). Trimming left V 0 bases short and J 3 bases short, with 17 bases between. The CDR3 covers 18 residues. Germline V gene lookup returns CDR1 LNHNV and CDR2 YYDKDF (reference sequence). This CDR3 reads CATSRDGGILGDTGELFF. In DNA, the CDR3 is TGTGCCACCAGCAGAGATGGAGGGATCCTTGGGGACACCGGGGAGCTGTTTTTT.

Concerning this clonotype: One base away lies a much larger clone, so this may be a sequencing read error. The V gene is TRBV7-2, the J gene TRBJ2-1; D not resolved. Germline V CDR1 and CDR2: SGHTA, FQGNSA. This CDR3 has 10 amino acids. Here the CDR3 reads CARSNNEQFF. The CDR3 nucleotides are TGTGCCCGCAGCAACAATGAGCAGTTCTTC. Full variable domain (outside the CDR3, taken from reference TRBV7-2 and TRBJ2-1): GAGVSQSPSNKVTEKGKDVELRCDPISGHTALYWYRQSLGQGLEFLIYFQGNSAPDKSGLPSDRFSAERTGGSVSTLTIQRTQQEDSAVYLCARSNNEQFFGPGTRLTVL.

This clonotype has ten or more counts. This chain connects TRBV5-1 to TRBJ2-7, with D perhaps TRBD2 (6 bases). This CDR3 has 14 residues. Trimming took 4 bases from V and 1 from J, leaving 12 bases between them. CDR1 is SGHRS and CDR2 is YFSETQ in the germline V gene. CDR3 amino acids: CASSLGGGSYEQYF. The CDR3, as DNA: TGCGCCAGCAGCCTGGGAGGAGGGTCCTACGAGCAGTACTTC. The complete variable domain, with remaining parts taken from reference TRBV5-1 and TRBJ2-7, reads KAGVTQTPRYLIKTRGQQVTLSCSPISGHRSVSWYQQTPGQGLQFLFEYFSETQRNKGNFPGRFSGRQFSNSRSEMNVSTLELGDSALYLCASSLGGGSYEQYFGPGTRLTVT.

The chain's CDR3 is CASSPPVFEVGWLGVNEQFF. In nucleotides, the CDR3 is TGTGCCAGCTCACCACCCGTGTTCGAGGTGGGTTGGTTGGGGGTCAATGAGCAGTTCTTC. The chain is built from TRBV18 and TRBJ2-1; D tentatively fits TRBD1 or TRBD2 (5 bases each). The V end lost 0 bases, the J end lost 6 bases, and 27 bases lay between the germline ends. CDR1 is KGHSH, CDR2 LQKENI, per germline. The CDR3 is made up of 20 amino acids.

The chain joins TRBV5-5 to TRBJ2-1; a possible D gene is TRBD2 (7 bases). V lost 6 bases and J lost 12, with 22 bases in between. This CDR3 has 14 amino acids. CDR1 and CDR2 (germline): SGHKS, YYEKEE (reference sequence). The CDR3 sequence: CASKNWEGGGAQFF. The CDR3 nucleotides are TGTGCCAGCAAAAATTGGGAAGGGGGGGGAGCGCAGTTCTTC.

The chain has TRBV20-1 and TRBJ2-1; D not resolved. The CDR3 is 13 amino acids. Trimming cost V 3 bases and J 2 bases, with 8 bases left between them. CDR1 is DFQATT and CDR2 is SNEGSKA in the germline V gene (reference sequence). CDR3 loop: CSASHLAYNEQFF. The DNA for the CDR3 is TGCAGTGCTAGCCACCTCGCCTACAATGAGCAGTTCTTC.

The chain carries TRBV7-9 and TRBJ1-2; D unclear. This CDR3 spans 15 amino acids. Germline CDR1 is SEHNR and CDR2 is FQNEAQ (reference sequence). Trimming removed 5 bases from V and 1 base from J, with 14 bases in between. CDR3 coding DNA: TGTGCCAGCAGCCTCGGTGACGGTTTTAACTATGGCTACACCTTC. Amino acid sequence: CASSLGDGFNYGYTF.

The chain employs TRBV2 and TRBJ1-6; tentative D call: TRBD1 (6 bases). Trimming pared 2 bases from V and 12 bases from J, leaving 11 bases between. The CDR3 has 13 amino acids. CDR1 SNHLY and CDR2 FYNNEI come from the germline V gene. CDR3 bases: TGTGCCAGCAGTGAATTCCAGGGGAGACCCCTCCACTTT. It translates to CASSEFQGRPLHF.

At least ten counts were recorded for this clonotype. The rearrangement uses TRBV5-1 and TRBJ2-5; 7 bases agree with TRBD2. CDR3 length equals 17 residues. V lost 4 bases, J lost 4 bases, and 16 bases stayed unmatched. Per germline, CDR1 SGHRS and CDR2 YFSETQ. CDR3 region: CASSQGLMGLGLETQYF. The CDR3 coding sequence is TGCGCCAGCAGCCAGGGACTAATGGGGCTGGGCCTAGAGACCCAGTACTTC.

The chain couples TRBV12-3 or TRBV12-4 to TRBJ2-3; 10 bases align to TRBD1. The V segment lost 6 bases and the J segment 5 bases; nucleotides outside the gene matches: 5. This CDR3 has 14 residues. The CDR3 DNA is TGTGCCAGCAGGTCCGGGACAGGGGAAGATACGCAGTATTTT. Translation gives CASRSGTGEDTQYF.

This rearrangement joins TRBV18 to TRBJ2-7; a weak D match, TRBD1 (5 bases). Matching the DNA end better, TRBJ2-5 makes the J call doubtful. Germline CDR1 reads KGHSH; CDR2 reads LQKENI. This CDR3 comprises 15 residues. The CDR3: CASSSLSGLGETQYF. In DNA, the CDR3 is TGTGCCAGCTCATCTCTCTCAGGGTTGGGGGAGACCCAGTACTTC.

This clonotype turned up a few times. The V call is TRBV6-2 or TRBV6-3, the J call TRBJ2-7; possibly TRBD1 for D (5 bases). The J call may be in error: the DNA end matches TRBJ2-5 better. The germline V gene encodes CDR1 MNHEY and CDR2 SVGEGT. The CDR3 totals 13 residues. This chain's CDR3 is CASSYSRVGTQYF. CDR3 coding DNA: TGTGCCAGCAGTTACTCCAGGGTTGGGACCCAGTACTTC.